A single sample gave rise to the 20 T cell receptor beta chains below, sequenced in a study of cytomegalovirus exposure and HLA in healthy donors. The protocol was immunoSEQ multiplex PCR, while the TCRdb copy is restricted to in-frame clones and leaves out a portion. The table includes around 150,000 clones, around 92% detected once. The sequencing sample was made of PBMCs. These receptors all come from a man in his late teens or twenties in good health and CMV-seropositive.

This clone was found once. This CDR3 is CASTAGQEGNQPQHF. CDR3 in DNA: TGTGCCAGTACCGCTGGACAGGAGGGAAATCAGCCCCAGCATTTT. V usage is TRBV19 and J usage is TRBJ1-5, with 7 bases aligning to TRBD1. The CDR3 consists of 15 residues. Germline values: CDR1 LNHDA, CDR2 SQIVND (reference sequence). Losses at the gene ends were 7 bases for V and 4 bases for J; bases not matched to a gene: 10.

This rearrangement joins TRBV11-2 to TRBJ2-3, with D unclear. The germline V and J ends were trimmed by 4 bases and 7 bases, with 6 bases remaining between them. This CDR3 contains 11 residues. CDR1 and CDR2 (germline): SGHAT, FQNNGV. CDR3 loop: CASSSSYTQYF. DNA of the CDR3: TGTGCCAGCAGCTCGTCGTATACGCAGTATTTT.

The chain recombines TRBV19 with TRBJ2-7; the match to TRBD1 covers 9 bases. V trimming: 5 bases; J trimming: 1 base; junction bases outside the gene matches: 6. CDR3 length: 15 residues. From germline, CDR1 is LNHDA and CDR2 SQIVND (reference sequence). The CDR3 region has the DNA TGTGCCAGTAGTCCCGGGACAGGGTTATCCTACGAGCAGTACTTC. It codes for CASSPGTGLSYEQYF.

The chain employs TRBV7-2 and TRBJ2-5; 11 nucleotides match TRBD2. Germline V gene sequence: CDR1 SGHTA, CDR2 FQGNSA. CDR3 length: 17 amino acids. Trimming cost V 1 base and J 0 bases; bases outside gene matches: 4. CDR3 DNA: TGTGCCAGCAGCTTAGGCTGGACTAGCGGGTACCAAGAGACCCAGTACTTC. Translation: CASSLGWTSGYQETQYF.

The genes are TRBV19 and TRBJ2-5; possible D gene TRBD2, 5 bases. Trimming took off 3 bases at V and 7 bases at J, with 12 bases between the two ends. The CDR3 runs to 13 residues. The germline gives CDR1 LNHDA, CDR2 SQIVND (reference sequence). CDR3 nucleotides: TGTGCCAGTAGTATCGGGAAGGATGGGACCCAGTACTTC. It specifies CASSIGKDGTQYF. Full variable domain (remainder filled in from reference TRBV19 and TRBJ2-5): DGGITQSPKYLFRKEGQNVTLSCEQNLNHDAMYWYRQDPGQGLRLIYYSQIVNDFQKGDIAEGYSVSREKKESFPLTVTSAQKNPTAFYLCASSIGKDGTQYFGPGTRLLVL.

The chain links TRBV29-1 to TRBJ2-7; TRBD2 agrees at 15 bases. The germline CDR1 and CDR2 sequences are SQVTM and ANQGSEA. CDR3 length equals 14 residues. J was trimmed by 7 bases and V by 7 bases; bases with no gene match: 8. CDR3: CSARTSGRAGEQYF. The DNA for the CDR3 is TGCAGCGCCCGGACTAGCGGGAGGGCCGGGGAGCAGTACTTC.

This clone came up once. The chain has TRBV19 and TRBJ2-5; TRBD2 matches 10 bases. V gave up 5 bases and J gave up 5 bases; unmatched junction bases: 14. The CDR3 totals 17 residues. Germline V gives CDR1 LNHDA, CDR2 SQIVND (reference sequence). The CDR3 DNA reads TGTGCCAGTAGTTCTCGCCATGGTAGCGGGAGGCGGGAGACCCAGTACTTC. Its protein product is CASSSRHGSGRRETQYF.

The V call is TRBV25-1, the J call TRBJ2-7; D perhaps matches TRBD2 (5 bases). The CDR3 is made up of 16 amino acids. From germline, CDR1 is MGHDK and CDR2 SYGVNS. The V end lost 5 bases, the J end lost 3 bases, and 20 bases lay between the germline ends. The CDR3 region has the DNA TGTGCCAGCAGTACTATGACTATCAGCTTCAACTACGAGCAGTACTTC. Its translation: CASSTMTISFNYEQYF.

J is TRBJ2-5 and V is TRBV2; tentative D call: TRBD1 (5 bases). Germline-derived CDR1 and CDR2 are SNHLY and FYNNEI. The CDR3 sequence is 14 residues long. V lost 2 bases and J lost 2, with 9 bases in between. CDR3 residues: CASSESGAQETQYF. The CDR3 DNA sequence: TGTGCCAGCAGTGAATCTGGGGCGCAAGAGACCCAGTACTTC.

The V call is TRBV5-4, the J call TRBJ2-2; TRBD2 aligns across 7 bases. The germline CDR1 and CDR2 sequences are SGHNT and YYREEE (reference sequence). V was pared by 0 bases and J by 9 bases, with 14 bases of the junction left unmatched. CDR3 size: 17 residues. Written as DNA, the CDR3 is TGTGCCAGCAGCTTGGGAGTGGGAGGGCCCGTTTTCCGGGAGCTGTTTTTT. Protein product: CASSLGVGGPVFRELFF.

This clone turned up a few times. The rearrangement joins TRBV28 to TRBJ2-7; 10 bases map to TRBD2. The CDR3 extends over 14 amino acids. Germline V gives CDR1 MDHEN, CDR2 SYDVKM. The trim removed 10 bases at V and 5 bases at J, leaving 11 bases unmatched. CDR3 DNA sequence: TGTGCCACGAGACGAGCGGGAGGGCCTCACGAGCAGTACTTC. It codes for CATRRAGGPHEQYF.

The chain combines TRBV4-1 with TRBJ2-7; 9 positions agree with TRBD1. This CDR3 is built from 16 residues. After removal of 0 bases from V and 3 bases from J, the junction contained 6 bases not matched to a gene. Germline-derived CDR1 and CDR2 are MGHRA and YSYEKL. CDR3: CASSQEGQGAFYEQYF. DNA of the CDR3: TGCGCCAGCAGCCAAGAGGGACAGGGAGCTTTCTACGAGCAGTACTTC.

This rearrangement joins TRBV28 to TRBJ1-2; D remains ambiguous. The CDR3 length is 16 residues. V was pared by 1 base and J by 4 bases, with 16 bases between. Germline values: CDR1 MDHEN, CDR2 SYDVKM. Written as DNA, the CDR3 is TGTGCCAGCAGTTTATCACTAGGAGGAGGACTCTATGGCTACACCTTC. This gives the protein CASSLSLGGGLYGYTF.

V gene TRBV18 combines with J gene TRBJ2-7; TRBD2 might be the D (6 bases). V dropped 0 bases and J dropped 0 bases, with 12 bases sitting between them. The CDR3 loop spans 16 amino acids. The germline V gene has CDR1 KGHSH and CDR2 LQKENI. CDR3 coding DNA: TGTGCCAGCTCACCACCGGGCCTAGCGACCTCCTACGAGCAGTACTTC. It specifies CASSPPGLATSYEQYF. The variable domain in full, completed from reference TRBV18 and TRBJ2-7, reads NAGVMQNPRHLVRRRGQEARLRCSPMKGHSHVYWYRQLPEEGLKFMVYLQKENIIDESGMPKERFSAEFPKEGPSILRIQQVVRGDSAAYFCASSPPGLATSYEQYFGPGTRLTVT.

The CDR3 bases are TGTGCCAGCAGCGTGGGGGGTTTAGCCAAAAACATTCAGTACTTC. Its protein product is CASSVGGLAKNIQYF. The chain employs TRBV11-3 and TRBJ2-4; TRBD2 might be the D (6 bases). The germline V gene encodes CDR1 SGHNT and CDR2 YENEEA. CDR3 size: 15 residues. The germline V and J ends were trimmed by 5 bases and 0 bases, with 11 bases remaining between them.

This clone has just a few counts. This sequence joins TRBV13 and TRBJ2-1; the match to TRBD2 covers 14 bases. The CDR3 is made up of 19 amino acids. Trimming took 5 bases from V and 4 from J; bases not matched to a gene: 13. Germline V CDR1 and CDR2: PRHDT, FYEKMQ (reference sequence). The CDR3 reads CASSPLKGTSGSLYNEQFF. The CDR3 region has the DNA TGTGCCAGCAGCCCCTTAAAGGGGACTAGCGGGAGCCTGTACAATGAGCAGTTCTTC.

CDR3 sequence (DNA): TGCGCCAGCAGCCCCGAGTCGTCGAACACTGAAGCTTTCTTT. This sequence encodes CASSPESSNTEAFF. V and J are TRBV4-1 and TRBJ1-1; D gene unclear. Germline CDR1 and CDR2: MGHRA and YSYEKL. V shed 4 bases and J shed 1 base, with 10 bases lying between them. The CDR3 is 14 residues long.

This chain links TRBV7-8 with TRBJ2-1, with 10 bases matching TRBD2. The CDR3 has 14 residues. V was pared by 9 bases and J by 3 bases, with 5 bases of the junction left unmatched. Looked up from germline, CDR1 is SGHVS and CDR2 is FQNEAQ. The CDR3 spells CASRGLADYNEQFF. Here the CDR3 DNA reads TGTGCCAGTCGAGGACTAGCGGACTACAATGAGCAGTTCTTC.

This clone was observed a few times. The gene calls are TRBV19 and TRBJ2-2; no clear D. This CDR3 comprises 13 residues. Germline-derived CDR1 and CDR2 are LNHDA and SQIVND (reference sequence). The V gene lost 1 base and the J gene lost 4 bases, with 4 bases spanning the gap. The chain's CDR3 is CASSIAGTGELFF. In DNA form, the CDR3 reads TGTGCCAGTAGTATAGCGGGCACCGGGGAGCTGTTTTTT.

The V gene is TRBV5-1, the J gene TRBJ2-7, with D possibly TRBD2 on 6 matching bases. Deletions cut 2 bases from V and 0 bases from J, with 21 bases between. Germline V gene data show CDR1 as SGHRS and CDR2 as YFSETQ. The CDR3 loop spans 18 amino acids. In DNA form, the CDR3 reads TGCGCCAGCAGCTTTGGGTGGACTACGATAGTAAGCTCCTACGAGCAGTACTTC. It yields the protein CASSFGWTTIVSSYEQYF. Variable domain in full (rest from reference TRBV5-1 and TRBJ2-7): KAGVTQTPRYLIKTRGQQVTLSCSPISGHRSVSWYQQTPGQGLQFLFEYFSETQRNKGNFPGRFSGRQFSNSRSEMNVSTLELGDSALYLCASSFGWTTIVSSYEQYFGPGTRLTVT.